One TCR beta chain is described in this entry. Trimming shortened V by 4 bases and J by 8 bases, and 18 bases separated the two germline ends. The CDR3 spans 14 residues. Germline V gives CDR1 MDHEN, CDR2 SYDVKM. Measured with immunoSEQ multiplex PCR; TCRdb has only the in-frame clones, and not every one. The data show 430,000 or so clones, 80% to 90% seen once. The data were obtained in a study of blood T cell repertoires in COVID-19. The chain combines TRBV28 with TRBJ2-7; maybe TRBD2 (5 bases). What was sequenced was peripheral blood. The clonotype was recovered from a man younger than 35 with COVID-19, enrolled during active disease. The DNA for the CDR3 is TGTGCCAGCAGTTCACCGGACTTCCTCGAGAAGCAGTACTTC. Amino acids: CASSSPDFLEKQYF.